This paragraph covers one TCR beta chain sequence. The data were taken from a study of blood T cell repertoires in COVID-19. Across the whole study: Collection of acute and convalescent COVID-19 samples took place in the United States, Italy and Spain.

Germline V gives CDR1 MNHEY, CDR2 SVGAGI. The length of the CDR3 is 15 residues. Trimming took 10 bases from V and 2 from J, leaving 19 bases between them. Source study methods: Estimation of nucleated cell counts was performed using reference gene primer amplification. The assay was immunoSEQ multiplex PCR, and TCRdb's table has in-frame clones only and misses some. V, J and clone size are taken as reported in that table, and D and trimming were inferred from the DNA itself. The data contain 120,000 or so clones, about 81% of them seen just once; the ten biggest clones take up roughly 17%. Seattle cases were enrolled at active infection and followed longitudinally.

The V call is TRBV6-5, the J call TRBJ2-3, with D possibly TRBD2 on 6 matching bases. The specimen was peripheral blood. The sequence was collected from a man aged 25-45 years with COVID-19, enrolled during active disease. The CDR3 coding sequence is TGTGCCACCACTCCTCAGGCGGGGCACACAGATACGCAGTATTTT. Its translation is CATTPQAGHTDTQYF.